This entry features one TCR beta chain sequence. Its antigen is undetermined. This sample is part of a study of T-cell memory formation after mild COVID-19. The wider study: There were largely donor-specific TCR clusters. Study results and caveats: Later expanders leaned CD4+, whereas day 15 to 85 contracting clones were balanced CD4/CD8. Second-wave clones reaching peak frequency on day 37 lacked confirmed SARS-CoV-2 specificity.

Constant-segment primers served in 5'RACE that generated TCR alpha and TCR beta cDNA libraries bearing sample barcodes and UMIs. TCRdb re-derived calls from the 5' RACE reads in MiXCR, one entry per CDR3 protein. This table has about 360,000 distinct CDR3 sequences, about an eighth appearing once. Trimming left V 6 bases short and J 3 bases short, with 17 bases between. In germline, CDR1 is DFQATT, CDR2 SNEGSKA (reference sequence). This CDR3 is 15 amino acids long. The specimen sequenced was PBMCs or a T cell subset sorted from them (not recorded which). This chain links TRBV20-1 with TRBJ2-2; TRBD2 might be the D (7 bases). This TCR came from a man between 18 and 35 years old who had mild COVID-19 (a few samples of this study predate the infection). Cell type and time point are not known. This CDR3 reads CSALTRGAYTGELFF. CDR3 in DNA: TGCAGTGCCCTGACTCGGGGGGCGTACACCGGGGAGCTGTTTTTT.